A selection of T cell receptor beta chains follows, all from one sample in a study of monozygotic twins with inflammatory bowel disease. TCRdb re-called the 5' RACE reads; every CDR3 protein appears as one record, without DNA. In all, the sample yields around 100,000 distinct CDR3 sequences. What was sequenced was blood. Receptors originate from a human donor with ulcerative colitis or Crohn's disease, or a healthy co-twin of an affected twin (not recorded which). CDR3s include the opening cysteine and the closing phenylalanine or tryptophan. Fields, in order: V gene, J gene, CDR3 protein.

V: TRBV5-1; J: TRBJ2-7; CDR3: CASSLLRLGQGNYEQYF
V: TRBV13; J: TRBJ2-1; CDR3: CASSFTRNEQFF
V: TRBV7-3; J: TRBJ2-2; CDR3: CASSAKQGTGELFF
V: TRBV7-3; J: TRBJ2-3; CDR3: CASSERDSRDTQYF
V: TRBV12-3/TRBV12-4; J: TRBJ2-1; CDR3: CASSSGSYNEQFF
V: TRBV18; J: TRBJ2-7; CDR3: CASSPFGGNGEQYF
V: TRBV28; J: TRBJ1-4; CDR3: CASGGTGDNEKLFF
V: TRBV12-3/TRBV12-4; J: TRBJ1-2; CDR3: CASSLGGHGYTF
V: TRBV25-1; J: TRBJ2-1; CDR3: CASSESVNPPYNEQFF
V: TRBV27; J: TRBJ2-3; CDR3: CASSTRGSGRKDTQYF
V: TRBV5-4; J: TRBJ2-2; CDR3: CASSLWGPSGELFF
V: TRBV15; J: TRBJ2-1; CDR3: CATSREVGYNEQFF
V: TRBV7-2; J: TRBJ1-2; CDR3: CASSQTVNYGYTF
V: TRBV24-1; J: TRBJ2-7; CDR3: CATSDSLSIGEQYF
V: TRBV10-3; J: TRBJ2-1; CDR3: CAISDPLGTGNNEQFF
V: TRBV20-1; J: TRBJ2-6; CDR3: CSASLGGTGANVLTF
V: TRBV5-4; J: TRBJ2-1; CDR3: CASSLAPSGGGNEQFF
V: TRBV6-2/TRBV6-3; J: TRBJ2-2; CDR3: CASNLGTTGELFF
V: TRBV9; J: TRBJ2-2; CDR3: CASSPGQGARELFF
V: TRBV12-3/TRBV12-4; J: TRBJ1-5; CDR3: CASSLRQGGQPQHF
V: TRBV25-1; J: TRBJ1-6; CDR3: CASSVGRTNSPLHF
V: TRBV5-1; J: TRBJ2-7; CDR3: CASSWAPGSLDISYEQYF
V: TRBV6-5; J: TRBJ1-1; CDR3: CASSYSTGRGTEAFF
V: TRBV5-1; J: TRBJ2-7; CDR3: CASSLEGGQGSEQYF